This T cell receptor (beta chain) stems from a study of molecular identifiers for immune sequencing clone quantification. Overall study findings and caveats: Identical TCR molecules that share a barcode could lead to an underestimation of highly expanded clone sizes.

TCRdb analysed the PCR reads with MiXCR anew, one entry per CDR3 protein. The sample consists of over 300,000 distinct CDR3 sequences, about 22% of them appearing once. Of note for this clonotype: Its antigen is not known. This sequence may be a read error, since a much larger clone differs from it by one base.

Libraries from naive CD8 cells were generated from roughly 21,000 to 960,000 sorted cells (with 10%, 30% or 50% RNA). Sorting recovered naive CD8 T cells on a CD8+CD4-CCR7+CD45RA+ profile. Germline CDR1 and CDR2: KGHSH and LQKENI. V shed 6 bases and J shed 4 bases, with 18 bases lying between them. The CDR3 totals 15 residues. The sample consisted of naive CD8+ T cells from blood, with Jurkat cell RNA spiked in. Subset in this sample: FACS-sorted CD8+CD4-CCR7+CD45RA+ naive T cells. The receptor comes from a human donor in good health. Some libraries in this study had Jurkat cell RNA spiked in. The J gene is TRBJ2-5, the V gene TRBV18; unclear D gene. CDR3 amino acids: CASSEPQVYLETQYF. CDR3 DNA sequence: TGTGCCAGCTCCGAACCGCAGGTATACCTAGAGACCCAGTACTTC.